This T cell receptor (beta chain) emerged from a study of molecular identifiers for immune sequencing clone quantification. TCRdb reprocessed the PCR reads via MiXCR and lists one record per CDR3 protein. The data contain hundreds of thousands of distinct CDR3 sequences, around 25% of them singletons. As to this clonotype: Its target is unknown.

General study points: Effector cells had over 99% of their molecules in clones above 20 RNA copies, while naive cells had under 1%.

There are 11 residues in the CDR3. Germline loops: CDR1 MGHDK, CDR2 SYGVNS. Trimming cost V 3 bases and J 9 bases, with 7 bases left between them. This chain joins TRBV25-1 and TRBJ2-3; D not resolved. This TCR came from a human donor in good health. Some libraries in this study had Jurkat cell RNA spiked in. Input material: naive CD8+ T cells from blood, with Jurkat cell RNA spiked in. Subset defined: FACS-sorted CD8+CD4-CCR7+CD45RA+ naive T cells. The CDR3 spells CASSDLTTQYF. CDR3 DNA: TGTGCCAGCAGTGACTTAACAACGCAGTATTTT.